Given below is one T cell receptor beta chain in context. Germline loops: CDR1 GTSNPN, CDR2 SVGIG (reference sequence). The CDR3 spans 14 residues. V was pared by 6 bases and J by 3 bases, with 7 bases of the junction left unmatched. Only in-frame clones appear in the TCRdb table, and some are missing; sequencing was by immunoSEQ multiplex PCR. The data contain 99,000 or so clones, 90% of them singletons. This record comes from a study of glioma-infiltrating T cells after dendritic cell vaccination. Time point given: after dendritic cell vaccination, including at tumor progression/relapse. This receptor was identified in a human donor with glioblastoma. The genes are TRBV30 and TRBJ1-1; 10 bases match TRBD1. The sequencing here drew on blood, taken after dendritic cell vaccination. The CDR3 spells CACWDRGLHTEAFF. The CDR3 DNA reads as TGTGCCTGCTGGGACAGGGGTCTTCACACTGAAGCTTTCTTT.